A selection of T cell receptor beta chains follows, all from one sample in a study of cytomegalovirus exposure and HLA in healthy donors. Libraries were prepared by immunoSEQ multiplex PCR; TCRdb keeps only in-frame clonotypes and omits some of them. The sample lists about 98,000 clones, 74% seen once, with about 1.8% in the top ten. Sequencing was carried out using PBMCs. These receptors all come from a male donor in good health and CMV-seronegative. Each CDR3 is given with its conserved first and last residue. A D gene is named only where the DNA matches it firmly. Clone size appears in some rows only: once, few, many, or a class for an expanded clone.

TGTGCCAGCAGCCAACACTTTAGGACAGGACTAGCGGGAGGGATTATGGAGACCCAGTACTTC	CASSQHFRTGLAGGIMETQYF	TRBJ2-5	-	TRBD2	TRBV4-2
TGTGCCAGCAGCTTAGCGGGGGCAGAGCCCCAGCATTTT	CASSLAGAEPQHF	TRBJ1-5	-	-	TRBV7-9
TGTGCCAGTAGTGTCCGGGGGGAATTCGAAGGCTATGGCAATCAGCCCCAGCATTTT	CASSVRGEFEGYGNQPQHF	TRBJ1-5	once	-	TRBV19
TGTGCCAGCAGCTTGGACGGGACACATACCTACAATGAGCAGTTCTTC	CASSLDGTHTYNEQFF	TRBJ2-1	-	-	TRBV7-2
TGTGCCAGCAGCTCAAGGGGGGGATACGAGCAGTACTTC	CASSSRGGYEQYF	TRBJ2-7	once	-	TRBV7-3
TGTGCCAGCAGTTACACAGGGGTCGCAACTAATGAAAAACTGTTTTTT	CASSYTGVATNEKLFF	TRBJ1-4	-	TRBD1	TRBV6-5
TGTGCCAGCAGCGCCGGGACTGCGGGACAGCCCCAGCATTTT	CASSAGTAGQPQHF	TRBJ1-5	few	-	TRBV9
TGTGCCAGCTCACCCCGGACAGGGTGGGACACCGGGGAGCTGTTTTTT	CASSPRTGWDTGELFF	TRBJ2-2	-	TRBD1	TRBV18
TGTGCCAGCAGCCCACAAAATGAGCAGTTCTTC	CASSPQNEQFF	TRBJ2-1	-	-	TRBV7-9
TGTGCCTGGAACCCCGGACAGGGTGGAGCTTTCTTT	CAWNPGQGGAFF	TRBJ1-1	-	TRBD1	TRBV30
TGCGCCAGCAGTCCTCTAGCGGGGACCGGGGAGCTGTTTTTT	CASSPLAGTGELFF	TRBJ2-2	-	TRBD2	TRBV10-2
TGTGCCAGCAGCTTAGAGTTAGGGGGGGGAAACATTCAGTACTTC	CASSLELGGGNIQYF	TRBJ2-4	-	-	TRBV7-2
TGTGCCAGCAGTGAAGGACTAGCGGGAGTTCAAGAGCAGTTCTTC	CASSEGLAGVQEQFF	TRBJ2-1	few	TRBD2	TRBV6-1
TGTGCCAGCAGTTTCCTTAAAACCCGGGACATTAGGTTCTATGGCTACACCTTC	CASSFLKTRDIRFYGYTF	TRBJ1-2	-	-	TRBV27
TGCGCCAGCAGCTTTACTGGGGACACTTTCTACGAGCAGTACTTC	CASSFTGDTFYEQYF	TRBJ2-7	-	-	TRBV5-1
TGTGCCAGCAGCCAAGGGCTAGCGGGAACGAGCACAGATACGCAGTATTTT	CASSQGLAGTSTDTQYF	TRBJ2-3	-	TRBD2	TRBV4-2
TGTGCCAGCGGGGGGGCCGGGACAAAATACGAGCAGTACTTC	CASGGAGTKYEQYF	TRBJ2-7	few	-	TRBV6-1
TGTGCCAGCAGCGGGGACAGGGGGAAACCCCGCTCCTACGAGCAGTACTTC	CASSGDRGKPRSYEQYF	TRBJ2-7	-	TRBD1	TRBV2
TGTGCCAGCTCACGACAGGGGGTTGGCTACACCTTC	CASSRQGVGYTF	TRBJ1-2	-	TRBD1	TRBV18
TGCGCCAGCAGCCCCAACGATTTCGGGACAGCTAATGAAAAACTGTTTTTT	CASSPNDFGTANEKLFF	TRBJ1-4	-	TRBD1	TRBV4-1
TGTGCCAGCAGCCGCCGGGGGGGGCGGGGGTACAATGAGCAGTTCTTC	CASSRRGGRGYNEQFF	TRBJ2-1	once	TRBD2	TRBV7-8
TGTGCCAGCAGCCAAGCGTCGAGGGAATACGAGCAGTACTTC	CASSQASREYEQYF	TRBJ2-7	once	-	TRBV4-2
TGTGCCAGCAGCTTAGATGGGGCGTTGGGACTAGCGGATTTGTCCAGCGAGCAGTACTTC	CASSLDGALGLADLSSEQYF	TRBJ2-7	-	TRBD2	TRBV11-2
TGTGCCAGCAGCGTAGTGGGGGCCGGGTCGGCAGATACGCAGTATTTT	CASSVVGAGSADTQYF	TRBJ2-3	-	-	TRBV9
TGTGCCAGCAGTTACTCTACAGGGGGCTCCTACGAGCAGTACTTC	CASSYSTGGSYEQYF	TRBJ2-7	-	TRBD1	TRBV6-5
TGCGCCAGCAGCCAAGAAGGTAGGGGAAGAGAGACCCAGTACTTC	CASSQEGRGRETQYF	TRBJ2-5	-	-	TRBV4-1
TGTGCCAGCAGCCCTTGGGGGACAGGCAACTCTGGGGCCAACGTCCTGACTTTC	CASSPWGTGNSGANVLTF	TRBJ2-6	-	TRBD1	TRBV4-2
TGTGCCAGCAGCCTAGGGCCGGGTAGTCCGATGCTCCTGTACAATGAGCAGTTCTTC	CASSLGPGSPMLLYNEQFF	TRBJ2-1	-	-	TRBV11-2
TGTGCCAGCAGCAGAAGGGGGCTAGCGGGAGATAGTTACGAGCAGTACTTC	CASSRRGLAGDSYEQYF	TRBJ2-7	-	TRBD2	TRBV7-2
TGTGCCAGCAGCCCCGGACAAAGCACAGATACGCAGTATTTT	CASSPGQSTDTQYF	TRBJ2-3	-	-	TRBV7-2
TGTGCCAGCAGTCTTCGGACAGGGGAAAACTATGGCTACACCTTC	CASSLRTGENYGYTF	TRBJ1-2	few	TRBD1	TRBV7-8
TGTGCCAGCAGCTTAGTCTTCGGGGGGCACGGGGAGCTGTTTTTT	CASSLVFGGHGELFF	TRBJ2-2	-	-	TRBV11-1
TGTGCCAGCCATATCGACCAGAGGCGGGATCAGCCCCAGCATTTT	CASHIDQRRDQPQHF	TRBJ1-5	-	-	TRBV19
TGTGCCAGCAGCCAACCTAGCGGGAGGGCCGCAGATACGCAGTATTTT	CASSQPSGRAADTQYF	TRBJ2-3	-	TRBD2	TRBV5-6
TGTGCCAGCAGCGTAGGGGGGACAGGGACAAAAGGCGAGCAGTACTTC	CASSVGGTGTKGEQYF	TRBJ2-7	-	TRBD1	TRBV9
TGTGCCAGTAGTATAGTCAGACAAGAGACCCAGTACTTC	CASSIVRQETQYF	TRBJ2-5	-	-	TRBV19
TGTGCCAGCAGCTCCGGGACTAGCGGGACCAATGAGCAGTTCTTC	CASSSGTSGTNEQFF	TRBJ2-1	few	TRBD2	TRBV7-3
TGTGCCAGCAGGTTTCGGCGGGACCCACCCAGTGAGCAGTTCTTC	CASRFRRDPPSEQFF	TRBJ2-1	-	-	TRBV28
TGTGCCAGCAGCTTAGGGACACCGGGTGGGCAGCCCCAGCATTTT	CASSLGTPGGQPQHF	TRBJ1-5	-	-	TRBV7-9
TGCGCCAGCAGCCCCTGGACTAGCGGGGGAGATACGCAGTATTTT	CASSPWTSGGDTQYF	TRBJ2-3	once	TRBD2	TRBV5-1
TGTGCCAGCAGTTTCCGACGGGAGGCCCAGCAGTACTTC	CASSFRREAQQYF	TRBJ2-7	once	TRBD2	TRBV28
TGCAGCGCCCTATTTCAGAAACAGGGTTGGCGAAACATTCAGTACTTC	CSALFQKQGWRNIQYF	TRBJ2-4	-	-	TRBV29-1
TGTGCCAGCAGCTTACCAGGGTTGGACACCGGGGAGCTGTTTTTT	CASSLPGLDTGELFF	TRBJ2-2	-	-	TRBV11-2
TGTGCCAGCAGCGTAGATCAGGGCAAGCAGTTCTTC	CASSVDQGKQFF	TRBJ2-1	-	-	TRBV9
TGTGCCAGCAGCCACATTCCGGGCTCCTACGAGCAGTACTTC	CASSHIPGSYEQYF	TRBJ2-7	-	-	TRBV14
TGCGCCAGCAGCTTGGTGGGACAGGGGGGGTTGGATGAGCAGTTCTTC	CASSLVGQGGLDEQFF	TRBJ2-1	-	TRBD1	TRBV5-1
TGTGCCAGTAGTATCCTAGGGAACACTGAAGCTTTCTTT	CASSILGNTEAFF	TRBJ1-1	-	-	TRBV19
TGTGCCAGCAGCTTGGGGGCTAGCGGAACTCTCACAGATACGCAGTATTTT	CASSLGASGTLTDTQYF	TRBJ2-3	-	TRBD2	TRBV5-8
TGTGCCAGCAGTTTATCCGGCCAGGGTGCTTTTGGGGAGCAGTACTTC	CASSLSGQGAFGEQYF	TRBJ2-7	-	-	TRBV28
TGTGCCAGCAGCGTAGGGACAACAAGCAATGAGCAGTTCTTC	CASSVGTTSNEQFF	TRBJ2-1	-	-	TRBV9